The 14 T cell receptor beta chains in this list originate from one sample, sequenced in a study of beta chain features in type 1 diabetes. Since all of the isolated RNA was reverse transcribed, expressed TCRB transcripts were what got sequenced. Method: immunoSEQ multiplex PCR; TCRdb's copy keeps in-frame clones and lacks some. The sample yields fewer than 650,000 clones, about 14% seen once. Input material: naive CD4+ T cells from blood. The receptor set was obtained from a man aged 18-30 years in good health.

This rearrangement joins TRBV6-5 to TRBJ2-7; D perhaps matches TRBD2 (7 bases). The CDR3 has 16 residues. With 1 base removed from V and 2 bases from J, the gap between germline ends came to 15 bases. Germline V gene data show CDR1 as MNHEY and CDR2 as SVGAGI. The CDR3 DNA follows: TGTGCCAGCAGTTACTTTGGGGGGGCGGCCCCCTACGAGCAGTACTTC. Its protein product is CASSYFGGAAPYEQYF.

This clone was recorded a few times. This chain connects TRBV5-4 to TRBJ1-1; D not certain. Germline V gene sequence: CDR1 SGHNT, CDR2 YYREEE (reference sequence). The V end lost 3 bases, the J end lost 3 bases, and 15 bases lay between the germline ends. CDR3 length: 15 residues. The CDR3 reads CASSSRRKADTEAFF. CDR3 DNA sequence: TGTGCCAGCAGCTCTAGAAGGAAGGCGGACACTGAAGCTTTCTTT.

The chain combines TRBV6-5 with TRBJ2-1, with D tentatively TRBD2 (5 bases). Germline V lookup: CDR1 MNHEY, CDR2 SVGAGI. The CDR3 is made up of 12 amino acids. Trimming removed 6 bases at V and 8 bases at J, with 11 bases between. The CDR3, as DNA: TGTGCCAGCAGCGAGGGTTATCATGAGCAGTTCTTC. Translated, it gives CASSEGYHEQFF.

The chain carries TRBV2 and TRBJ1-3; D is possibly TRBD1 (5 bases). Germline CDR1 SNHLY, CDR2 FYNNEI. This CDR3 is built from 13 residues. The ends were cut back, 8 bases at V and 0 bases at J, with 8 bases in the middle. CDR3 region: CASGGDSGNTIYF. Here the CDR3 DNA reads TGTGCCAGCGGGGGTGACTCTGGAAACACCATATATTTT.

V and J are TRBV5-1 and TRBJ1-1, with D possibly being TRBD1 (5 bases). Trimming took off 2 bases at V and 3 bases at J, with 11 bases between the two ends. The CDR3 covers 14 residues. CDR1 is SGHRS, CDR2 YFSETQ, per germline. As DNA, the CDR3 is TGCGCCAGCAGCTTAGGCAGGGAGGACACTGAAGCTTTCTTT. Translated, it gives CASSLGREDTEAFF.

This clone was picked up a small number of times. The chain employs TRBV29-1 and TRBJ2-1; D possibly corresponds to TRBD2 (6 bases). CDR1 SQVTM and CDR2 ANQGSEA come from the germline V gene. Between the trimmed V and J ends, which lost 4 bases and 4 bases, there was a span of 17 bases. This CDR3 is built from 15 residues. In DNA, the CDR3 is TGCAGCGTTGTCAGGGTTCAAGGGACTTACAATGAGCAGTTCTTC. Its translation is CSVVRVQGTYNEQFF.

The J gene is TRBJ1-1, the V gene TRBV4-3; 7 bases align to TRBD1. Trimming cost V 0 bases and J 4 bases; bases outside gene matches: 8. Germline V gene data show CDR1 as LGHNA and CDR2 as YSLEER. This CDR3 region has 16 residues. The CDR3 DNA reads TGCGCCAGCAGCCAAGAGTTGCGTACAGGGGTCACTGAAGCTTTCTTT. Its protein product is CASSQELRTGVTEAFF.

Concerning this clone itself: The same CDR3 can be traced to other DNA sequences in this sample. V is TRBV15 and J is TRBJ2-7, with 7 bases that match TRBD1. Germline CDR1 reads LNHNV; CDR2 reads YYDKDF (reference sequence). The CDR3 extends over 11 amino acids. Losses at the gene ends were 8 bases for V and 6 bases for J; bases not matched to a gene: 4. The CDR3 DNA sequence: TGTGCCACCCTACAGGGGCGCGAGCAGTACTTC. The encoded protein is CATLQGREQYF.

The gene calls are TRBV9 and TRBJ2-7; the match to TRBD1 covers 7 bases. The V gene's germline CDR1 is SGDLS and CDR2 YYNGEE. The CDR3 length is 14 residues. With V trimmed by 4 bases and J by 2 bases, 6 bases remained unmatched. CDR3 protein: CASSSTGTAYEQYF. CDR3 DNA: TGTGCCAGCAGCAGTACTGGGACAGCCTACGAGCAGTACTTC.

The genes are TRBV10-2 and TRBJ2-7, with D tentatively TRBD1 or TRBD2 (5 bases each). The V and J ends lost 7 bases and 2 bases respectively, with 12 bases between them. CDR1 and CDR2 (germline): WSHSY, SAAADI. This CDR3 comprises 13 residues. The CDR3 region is CASKTAATYEQYF. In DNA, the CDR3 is TGCGCCAGCAAGACAGCGGCAACCTACGAGCAGTACTTC.

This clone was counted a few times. CDR3 protein: CASSPTYGDYQETQYF. In nucleotides, the CDR3 is TGTGCCAGCTCACCGACTTACGGGGACTATCAAGAGACCCAGTACTTC. The gene calls are TRBV18 and TRBJ2-5, with 7 bases aligning to TRBD2. The V gene end was trimmed by 3 bases and the J gene end by 2 bases; junction bases not matched to a gene: 9. This CDR3 is 16 amino acids long. Germline CDR1 KGHSH, CDR2 LQKENI.

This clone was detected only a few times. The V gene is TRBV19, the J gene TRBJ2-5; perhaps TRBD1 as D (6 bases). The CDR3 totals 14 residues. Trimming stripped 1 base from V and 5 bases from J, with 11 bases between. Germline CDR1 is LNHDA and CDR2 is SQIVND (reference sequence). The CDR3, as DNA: TGTGCCAGTAGTATAGGAACAGGGTGGGAGACCCAGTACTTC. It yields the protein CASSIGTGWETQYF.

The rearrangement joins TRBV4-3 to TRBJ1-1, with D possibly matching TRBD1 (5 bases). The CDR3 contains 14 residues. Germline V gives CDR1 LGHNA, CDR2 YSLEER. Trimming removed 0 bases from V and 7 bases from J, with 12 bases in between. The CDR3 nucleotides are TGCGCCAGCAGCCAAGACGTTGGCAGGGTTGAAGCTTTCTTT. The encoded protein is CASSQDVGRVEAFF.

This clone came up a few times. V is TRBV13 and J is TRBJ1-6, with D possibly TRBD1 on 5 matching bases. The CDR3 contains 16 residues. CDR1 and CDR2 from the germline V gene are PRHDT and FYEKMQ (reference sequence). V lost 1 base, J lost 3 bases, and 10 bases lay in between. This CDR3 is CASSLAGSGYNSPLHF. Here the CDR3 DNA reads TGTGCCAGCAGCTTAGCAGGGTCTGGCTATAATTCACCCCTCCACTTT.